This entry concerns a single T cell receptor beta chain. The antigen remains undetermined. The CDR3 consists of 13 residues. Trimming left V 3 bases short and J 4 bases short, with 10 bases between. The germline gives CDR1 SGHAT, CDR2 FQNNGV. Terminally differentiated effector memory CD45RA+ cells were left out of the naive CD8 fraction, which was CD45RO-negative and positively selected for CCR7. Execution of the assay was at deep level. Replicate PCRs for sorted subsets used roughly 200 ng DNA; this equaled about 30,000 T cell genomes. Only in-frame clones appear in the TCRdb table, and some are missing; sequencing was by immunoSEQ multiplex PCR. This sample has 1.5 million to 2.5 million clones, with about 95% found just once. The source of the sample is a study of shared clonotypes between healthy human individuals. Study observations and caveats: Sampling involved blood alone; tissue repertoires likely differ.

This clonotype originated in a young man in good health. Sequencing input: naive CD8+ T cells sorted from blood. This chain uses TRBV11-2 with TRBJ2-7; D uncertain. For the CDR3, the DNA is TGTGCCAGCAGCTTCTCTAACTATTACGAGCAGTACTTC. Its translation is CASSFSNYYEQYF.